Detailed here is one TCR beta chain. Its target is unknown. The sample originates from a study of OX40 agonist ivuxolimab in advanced cancers. Notes on the study in general: Clonal expansion was seen in CD4+ and CD8+ blood T cells by week 6 at 0.1 to 3.0 mg/kg. Averaging showed that CD8+ T cells had more expanded clones than CD4+ did.

The CDR3 runs 17 residues. Unmatched junction bases numbered 8, after V lost 1 base and J lost 4 bases. Germline CDR1 reads SGHRS; CDR2 reads YFSETQ. Measured with immunoSEQ multiplex PCR; TCRdb has only the in-frame clones, and not every one. The sample yields approximately 90,000 clones, approximately 90% seen once. The specimen was CD4+ or CD8+ T cells sorted from blood, collected in a trial of the OX40 agonist ivuxolimab. The rearrangement uses TRBV5-1 and TRBJ2-1, with TRBD2 identical over 10 bases. This sequence was found in an adult with an advanced solid tumor such as melanoma, head and neck, liver or kidney cancer. In DNA, the CDR3 is TGCGCCAGCAGCTTGTTGGCCGGTAGCGGGGGGTACAATGAGCAGTTCTTC. Residues: CASSLLAGSGGYNEQFF.